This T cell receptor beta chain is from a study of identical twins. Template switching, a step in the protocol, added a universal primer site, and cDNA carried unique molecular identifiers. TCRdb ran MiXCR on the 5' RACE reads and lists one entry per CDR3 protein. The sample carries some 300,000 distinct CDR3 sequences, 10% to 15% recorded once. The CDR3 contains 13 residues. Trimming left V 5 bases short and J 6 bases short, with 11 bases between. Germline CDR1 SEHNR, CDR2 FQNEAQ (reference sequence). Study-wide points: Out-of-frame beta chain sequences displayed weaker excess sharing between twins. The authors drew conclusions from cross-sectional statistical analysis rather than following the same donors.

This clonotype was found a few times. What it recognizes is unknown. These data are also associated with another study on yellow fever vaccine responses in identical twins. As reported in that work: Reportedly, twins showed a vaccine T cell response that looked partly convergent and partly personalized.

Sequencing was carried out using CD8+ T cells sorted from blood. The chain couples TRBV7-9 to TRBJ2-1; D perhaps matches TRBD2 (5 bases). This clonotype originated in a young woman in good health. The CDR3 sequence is CASSNSALNEQFF. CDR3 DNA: TGTGCCAGCAGCAATAGCGCCCTCAATGAGCAGTTCTTC.